This TCR beta chain was sequenced for a study of regulatory T cells in long-lasting Graves disease. Study background: The definition of persistent Graves' disease was over 5 years of antithyroid drugs with positive TSH receptor antibodies.

Study observations and caveats: Preferential use of TRBV28, TRBJ1-2 and TRBJ2-5 was seen in persistent disease. Peripheral blood was the sole material, not thyroid tissue.

V dropped 5 bases and J dropped 6 bases, with 13 bases sitting between them. Germline V gene sequence: CDR1 SGHVS, CDR2 FQNEAQ. The CDR3 spans 14 residues. In this sample, this clonotype turned up many times. Its antigen remains unidentified. This sample's time point: persistent/refractory GD, antithyroid drugs over 5 years with positive TRAb. Scientists built the TCR library using RNA that was extracted from PBMCs. Graves' disease diagnoses followed American Thyroid Association guidelines. Relying on iRepertoire HTBI primers and Arm-PCR of CDR3 regions, the team built TCR beta libraries. One entry per CDR3 protein results from TCRdb running MiXCR on the multiplex PCR reads. Of about 400,000 distinct CDR3 sequences in the sample, less than 25% are singletons; the top ten hold around 21%.

The sequences come from peripheral blood mononuclear cells (PBMCs), collected when the disease was refractory, from a patient treated with antithyroid drugs. This chain links TRBV7-8 with TRBJ2-2; no firm D call. The receptor's source is a female donor with Graves disease. CDR3 nucleotide sequence: TGTGCCAGCAGCCCCCAGCTGGGCGCCGGGGAGCTGTTTTTT. It translates to CASSPQLGAGELFF.